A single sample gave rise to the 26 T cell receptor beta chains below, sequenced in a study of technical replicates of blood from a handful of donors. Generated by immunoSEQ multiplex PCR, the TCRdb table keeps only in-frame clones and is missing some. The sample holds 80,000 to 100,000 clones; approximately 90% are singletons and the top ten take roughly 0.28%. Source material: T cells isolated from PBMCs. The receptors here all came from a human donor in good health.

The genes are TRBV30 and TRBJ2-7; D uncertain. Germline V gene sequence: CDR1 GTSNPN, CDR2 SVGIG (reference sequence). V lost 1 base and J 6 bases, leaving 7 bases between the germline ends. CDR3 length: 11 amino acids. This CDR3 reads CAWSAGGEQYF. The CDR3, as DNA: TGTGCCTGGAGTGCCGGTGGCGAGCAGTACTTC.

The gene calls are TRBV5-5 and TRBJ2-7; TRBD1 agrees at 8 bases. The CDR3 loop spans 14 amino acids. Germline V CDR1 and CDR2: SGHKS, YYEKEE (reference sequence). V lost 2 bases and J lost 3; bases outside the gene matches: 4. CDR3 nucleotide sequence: TGTGCCAGCAGCTTACAGGGGGGTAGCTACGAGCAGTACTTC. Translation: CASSLQGGSYEQYF.

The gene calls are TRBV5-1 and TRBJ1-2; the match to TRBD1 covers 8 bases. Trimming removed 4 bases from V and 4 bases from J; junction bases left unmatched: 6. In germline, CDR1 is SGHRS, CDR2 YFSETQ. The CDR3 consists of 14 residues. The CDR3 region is CASSEGQGGYGYTF. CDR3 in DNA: TGCGCCAGCAGCGAAGGACAGGGCGGCTATGGCTACACCTTC.

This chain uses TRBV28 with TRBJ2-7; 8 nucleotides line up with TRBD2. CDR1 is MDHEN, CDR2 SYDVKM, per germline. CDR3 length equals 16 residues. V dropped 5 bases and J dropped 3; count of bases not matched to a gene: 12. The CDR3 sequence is CASSPLRGGPNYEQYF. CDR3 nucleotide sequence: TGTGCCAGCAGTCCTCTACGGGGGGGCCCTAACTACGAGCAGTACTTC.

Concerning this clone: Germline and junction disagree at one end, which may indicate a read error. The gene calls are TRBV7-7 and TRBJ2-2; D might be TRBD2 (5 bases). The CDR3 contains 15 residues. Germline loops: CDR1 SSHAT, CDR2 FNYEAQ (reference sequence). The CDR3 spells CASSLLEANTGELFF. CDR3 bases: TGTGCTAGCAGCTTACTAGAAGCGAACACCGGGGAGCTGTTTTTT. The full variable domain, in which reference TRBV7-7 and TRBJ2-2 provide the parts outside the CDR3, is GAGVSQSPRYKVTKRGQDVTLRCDPISSHATLYWYQQALGQGPEFLTYFNYEAQPDKSGLPSDRFSAERPEGSISTLTIQRTEQRDSAMYRCASSLLEANTGELFFGEGSRLTVL.

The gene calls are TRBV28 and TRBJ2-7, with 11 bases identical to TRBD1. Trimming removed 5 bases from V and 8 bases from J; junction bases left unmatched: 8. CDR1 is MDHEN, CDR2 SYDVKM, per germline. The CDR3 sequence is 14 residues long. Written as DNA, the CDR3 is TGTGCCAGCAGTCCCGGGACAGGGGGAGTCAAGCAGTACTTC. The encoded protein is CASSPGTGGVKQYF.

The CDR3 is CASREEGSYNEQFF. The CDR3 bases are TGCGCCAGCAGAGAGGAGGGCTCCTACAATGAGCAGTTCTTC. The chain joins TRBV10-2 to TRBJ2-1; D is perhaps TRBD2 (6 bases). Germline V gene lookup returns CDR1 WSHSY and CDR2 SAAADI. The CDR3 is 14 amino acids. V shed 6 bases and J shed 0 bases, with 9 bases lying between them.

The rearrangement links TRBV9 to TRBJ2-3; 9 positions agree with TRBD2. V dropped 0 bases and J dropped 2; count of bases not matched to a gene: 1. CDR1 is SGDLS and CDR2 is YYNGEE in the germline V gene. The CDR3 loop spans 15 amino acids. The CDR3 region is CASSVVAGATDTQYF. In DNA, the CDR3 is TGTGCCAGCAGCGTAGTAGCGGGGGCCACAGATACGCAGTATTTT.

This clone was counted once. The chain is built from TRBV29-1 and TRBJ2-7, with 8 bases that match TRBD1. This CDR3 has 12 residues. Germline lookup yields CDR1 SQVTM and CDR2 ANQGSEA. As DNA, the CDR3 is TGCAGTGGCAGGGGGCCCAACTACGAGCAGTACTTC. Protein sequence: CSGRGPNYEQYF.

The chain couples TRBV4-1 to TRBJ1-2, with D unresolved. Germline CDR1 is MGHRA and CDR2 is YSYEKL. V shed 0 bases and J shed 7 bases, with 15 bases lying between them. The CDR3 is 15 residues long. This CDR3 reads CASSQDPGRKAGYTF. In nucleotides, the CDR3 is TGCGCCAGCAGCCAAGATCCGGGGAGGAAGGCTGGCTACACCTTC.

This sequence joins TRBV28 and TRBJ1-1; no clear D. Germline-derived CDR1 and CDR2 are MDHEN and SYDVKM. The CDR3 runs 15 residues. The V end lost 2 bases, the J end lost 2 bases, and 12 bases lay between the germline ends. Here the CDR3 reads CASSLNQVSNTEAFF. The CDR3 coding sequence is TGTGCCAGCAGTTTAAATCAGGTGTCTAACACTGAAGCTTTCTTT.

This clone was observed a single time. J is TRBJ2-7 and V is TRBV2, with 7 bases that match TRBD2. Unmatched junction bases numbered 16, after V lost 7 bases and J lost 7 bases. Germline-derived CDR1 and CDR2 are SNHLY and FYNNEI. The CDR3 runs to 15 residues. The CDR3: CASTEPREYQKEQYF. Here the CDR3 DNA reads TGTGCCAGCACTGAGCCGCGGGAGTACCAAAAAGAGCAGTACTTC.

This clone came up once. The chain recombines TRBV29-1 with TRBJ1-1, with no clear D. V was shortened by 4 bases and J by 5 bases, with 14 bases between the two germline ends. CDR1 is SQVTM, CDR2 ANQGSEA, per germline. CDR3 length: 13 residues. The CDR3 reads CSVVRSLDTEAFF. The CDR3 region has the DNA TGCAGCGTTGTAAGGAGTTTGGATACTGAAGCTTTCTTT.

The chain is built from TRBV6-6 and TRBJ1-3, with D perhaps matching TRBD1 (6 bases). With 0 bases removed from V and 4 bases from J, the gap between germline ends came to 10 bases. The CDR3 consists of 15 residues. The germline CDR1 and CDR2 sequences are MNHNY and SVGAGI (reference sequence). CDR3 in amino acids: CASSYSQGGGNTIYF. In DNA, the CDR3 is TGTGCCAGCAGTTACTCACAGGGAGGGGGAAACACCATATATTTT.

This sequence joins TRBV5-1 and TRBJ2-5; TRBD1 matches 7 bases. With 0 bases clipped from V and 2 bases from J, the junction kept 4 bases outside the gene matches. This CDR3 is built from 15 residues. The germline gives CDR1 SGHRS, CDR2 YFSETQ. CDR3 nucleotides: TGCGCCAGCAGCTTGGACAGGGGTCCACAAGAGACCCAGTACTTC. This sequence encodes CASSLDRGPQETQYF.

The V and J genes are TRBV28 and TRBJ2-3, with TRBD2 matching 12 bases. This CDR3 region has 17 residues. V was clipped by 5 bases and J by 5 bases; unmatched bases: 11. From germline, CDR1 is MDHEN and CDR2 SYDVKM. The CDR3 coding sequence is TGTGCCAGCAGTCCGTCTAGCGGGAGGGCCTCCCAAGATACGCAGTATTTT. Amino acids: CASSPSSGRASQDTQYF.

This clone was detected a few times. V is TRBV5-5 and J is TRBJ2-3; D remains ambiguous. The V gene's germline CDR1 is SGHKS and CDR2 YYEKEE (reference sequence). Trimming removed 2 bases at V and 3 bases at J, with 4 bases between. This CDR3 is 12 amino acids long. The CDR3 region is CASSLLTDTQYF. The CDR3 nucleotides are TGTGCCAGCAGCTTACTGACAGATACGCAGTATTTT.

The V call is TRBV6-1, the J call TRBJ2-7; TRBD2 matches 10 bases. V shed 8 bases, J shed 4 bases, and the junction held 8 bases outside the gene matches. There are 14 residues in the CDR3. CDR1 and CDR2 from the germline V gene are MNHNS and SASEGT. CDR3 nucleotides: TGTGCCAGCGTTAGACTAGCGGGTGGATACGAGCAGTACTTC. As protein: CASVRLAGGYEQYF.

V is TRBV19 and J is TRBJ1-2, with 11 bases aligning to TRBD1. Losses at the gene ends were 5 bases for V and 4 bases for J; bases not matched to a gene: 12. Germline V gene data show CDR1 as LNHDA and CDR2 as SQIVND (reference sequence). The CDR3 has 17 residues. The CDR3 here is CASSPGWTGGVSYGYTF. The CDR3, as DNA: TGTGCCAGTAGTCCCGGTTGGACAGGGGGCGTCAGCTATGGCTACACCTTC. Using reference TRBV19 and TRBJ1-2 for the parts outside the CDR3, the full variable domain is DGGITQSPKYLFRKEGQNVTLSCEQNLNHDAMYWYRQDPGQGLRLIYYSQIVNDFQKGDIAEGYSVSREKKESFPLTVTSAQKNPTAFYLCASSPGWTGGVSYGYTFGSGTRLTVV.

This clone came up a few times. The CDR3 reads CASSSVGGNTGELFF. The CDR3 coding sequence is TGTGCCAGCAGCTCTGTGGGGGGGAACACCGGGGAGCTGTTTTTT. The chain recombines TRBV7-9 with TRBJ2-2, with TRBD2 as a possible D gene (6 bases). Germline lookup yields CDR1 SEHNR and CDR2 FQNEAQ (reference sequence). The germline V and J ends were trimmed by 4 bases and 1 base, with 10 bases remaining between them. This CDR3 is built from 15 residues.

The CDR3 nucleotides are TGTGCCAGCAGTTCCGACAGGGCGCTCATTCAAGCTTTCTTT. Translating gives CASSSDRALIQAFF. V is TRBV6-6 and J is TRBJ1-1, with 7 bases matching TRBD1. Trimming cost V 4 bases and J 9 bases; bases outside gene matches: 11. CDR3 length equals 14 residues. CDR1 is MNHNY and CDR2 is SVGAGI in the germline V gene (reference sequence).

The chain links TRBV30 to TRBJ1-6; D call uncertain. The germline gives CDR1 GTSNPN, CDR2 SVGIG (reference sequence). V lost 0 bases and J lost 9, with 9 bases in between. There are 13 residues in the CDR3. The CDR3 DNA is TGTGCCTGGAGTGTAACGGACTTTTCACCCCTCCACTTT. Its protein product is CAWSVTDFSPLHF.

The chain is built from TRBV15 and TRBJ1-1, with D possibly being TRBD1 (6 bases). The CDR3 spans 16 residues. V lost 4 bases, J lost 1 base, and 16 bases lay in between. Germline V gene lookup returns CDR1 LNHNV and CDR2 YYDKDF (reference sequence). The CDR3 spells CATSIGTGQPNTEAFF. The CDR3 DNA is TGTGCCACCAGCATTGGTACAGGACAGCCGAACACTGAAGCTTTCTTT.

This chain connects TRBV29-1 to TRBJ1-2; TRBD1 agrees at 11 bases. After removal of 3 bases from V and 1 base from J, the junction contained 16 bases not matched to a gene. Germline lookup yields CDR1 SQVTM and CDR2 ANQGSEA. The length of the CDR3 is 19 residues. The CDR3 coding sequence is TGCAGCGTTGATTCTGGGTCGTTGAGGACAGGGGGCTTTAACTATGGCTACACCTTC. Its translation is CSVDSGSLRTGGFNYGYTF.

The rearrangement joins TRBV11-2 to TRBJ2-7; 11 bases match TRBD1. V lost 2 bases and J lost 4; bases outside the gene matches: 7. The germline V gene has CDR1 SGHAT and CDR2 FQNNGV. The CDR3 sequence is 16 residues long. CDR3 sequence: CASSLIYGQGAYEQYF. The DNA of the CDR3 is TGTGCCAGCAGCTTAATTTACGGACAGGGGGCGTACGAGCAGTACTTC.

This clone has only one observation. CDR3 protein: CASSLGGLVINEQFF. The CDR3 DNA reads TGTGCCAGCAGCTTAGGTGGACTAGTTATTAATGAGCAGTTCTTC. The chain links TRBV13 to TRBJ2-1; TRBD2 agrees at 7 bases. V dropped 0 bases and J dropped 7; count of bases not matched to a gene: 6. CDR1 and CDR2 (germline): PRHDT, FYEKMQ (reference sequence). The CDR3 loop spans 15 amino acids.